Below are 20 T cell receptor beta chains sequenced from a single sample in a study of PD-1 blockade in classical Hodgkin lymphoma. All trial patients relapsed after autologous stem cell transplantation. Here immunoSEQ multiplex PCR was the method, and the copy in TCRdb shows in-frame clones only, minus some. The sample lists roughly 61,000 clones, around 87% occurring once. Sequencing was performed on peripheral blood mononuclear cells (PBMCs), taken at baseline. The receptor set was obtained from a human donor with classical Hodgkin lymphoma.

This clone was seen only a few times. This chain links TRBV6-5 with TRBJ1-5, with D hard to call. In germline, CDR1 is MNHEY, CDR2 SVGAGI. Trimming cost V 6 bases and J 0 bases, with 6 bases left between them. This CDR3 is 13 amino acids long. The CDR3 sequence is CASRAYSNQPQHF. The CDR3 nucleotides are TGTGCCAGCAGGGCTTATAGCAATCAGCCCCAGCATTTT.

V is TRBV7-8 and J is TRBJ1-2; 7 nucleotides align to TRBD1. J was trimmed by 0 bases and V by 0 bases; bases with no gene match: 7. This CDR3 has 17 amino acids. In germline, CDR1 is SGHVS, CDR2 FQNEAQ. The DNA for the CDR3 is TGTGCCAGCAGCTTAGCGCGAGGGGGCTCTGCTAACTATGGCTACACCTTC. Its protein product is CASSLARGGSANYGYTF.

CDR3 DNA: TGTGCCAGTAGAGATCAGGGCAGGGACACTGAAGCTTTCTTT. Its translation: CASRDQGRDTEAFF. The chain has TRBV19 and TRBJ1-1, with a tentative D call TRBD1 (5 bases). The CDR3 runs 14 residues. Trimming removed 6 bases from V and 3 bases from J, with 14 bases in between. The germline V gene has CDR1 LNHDA and CDR2 SQIVND (reference sequence).

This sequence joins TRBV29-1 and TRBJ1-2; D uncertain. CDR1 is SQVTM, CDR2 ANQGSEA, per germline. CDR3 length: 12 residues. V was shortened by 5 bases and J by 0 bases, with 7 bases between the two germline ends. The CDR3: CSVSESNYGYTF. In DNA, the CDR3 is TGCAGCGTTTCGGAGTCTAACTATGGCTACACCTTC.

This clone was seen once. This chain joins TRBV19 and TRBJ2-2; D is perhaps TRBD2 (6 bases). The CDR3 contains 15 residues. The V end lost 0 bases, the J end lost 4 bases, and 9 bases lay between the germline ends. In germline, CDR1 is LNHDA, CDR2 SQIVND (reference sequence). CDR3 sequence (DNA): TGTGCCAGTAGTATAGATCTGGGGGGCACCGGGGAGCTGTTTTTT. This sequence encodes CASSIDLGGTGELFF.

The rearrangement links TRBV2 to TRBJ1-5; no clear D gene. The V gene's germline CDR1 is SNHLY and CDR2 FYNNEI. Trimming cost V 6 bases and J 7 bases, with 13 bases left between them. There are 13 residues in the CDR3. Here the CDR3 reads CASSSWVGQPQHF. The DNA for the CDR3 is TGTGCCAGCAGCTCCTGGGTAGGGCAGCCCCAGCATTTT.

CDR3: CASSLTGGRDTEAFF. As DNA, the CDR3 is TGTGCCAGCAGCTTAACAGGGGGCCGGGACACTGAAGCTTTCTTT. The chain is built from TRBV7-9 and TRBJ1-1; TRBD1 matches at 9 bases. Losses at the gene ends were 2 bases for V and 3 bases for J; bases not matched to a gene: 4. The CDR3 totals 15 residues. The germline gives CDR1 SEHNR, CDR2 FQNEAQ (reference sequence).

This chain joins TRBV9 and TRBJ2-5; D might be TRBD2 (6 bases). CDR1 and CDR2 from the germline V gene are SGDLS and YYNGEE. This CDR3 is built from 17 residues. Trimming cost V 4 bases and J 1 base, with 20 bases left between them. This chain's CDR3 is CASSPTRTVTSQETQYF. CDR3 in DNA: TGTGCCAGCAGCCCGACCAGGACGGTGACTAGCCAAGAGACCCAGTACTTC.

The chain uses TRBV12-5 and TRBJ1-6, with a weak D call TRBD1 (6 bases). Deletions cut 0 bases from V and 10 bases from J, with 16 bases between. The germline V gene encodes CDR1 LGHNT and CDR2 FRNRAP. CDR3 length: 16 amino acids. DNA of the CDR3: TGTGCTAGTGGTTTGGTACAGGGTAAAATTTCCTCACCCCTCCACTTT. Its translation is CASGLVQGKISSPLHF.

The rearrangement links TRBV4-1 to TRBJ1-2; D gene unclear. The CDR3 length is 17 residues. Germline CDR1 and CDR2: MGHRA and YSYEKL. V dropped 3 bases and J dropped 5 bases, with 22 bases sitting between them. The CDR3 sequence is CASSQSPRIKGGYGYTF. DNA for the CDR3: TGCGCCAGCAGCCAGAGCCCGAGAATTAAGGGCGGGTATGGCTACACCTTC.

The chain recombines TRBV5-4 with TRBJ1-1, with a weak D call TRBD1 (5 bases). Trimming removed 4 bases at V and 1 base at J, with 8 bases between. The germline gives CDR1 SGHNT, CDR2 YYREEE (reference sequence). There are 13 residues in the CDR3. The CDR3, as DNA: TGTGCCAGCAGCCCAGGGACGAACACTGAAGCTTTCTTT. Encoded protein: CASSPGTNTEAFF.

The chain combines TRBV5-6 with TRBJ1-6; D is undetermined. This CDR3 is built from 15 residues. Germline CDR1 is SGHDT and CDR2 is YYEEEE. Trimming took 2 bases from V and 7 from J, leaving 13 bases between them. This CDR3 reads CASSFLKTPNSPLHF. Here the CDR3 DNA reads TGTGCCAGCAGCTTTTTAAAGACGCCGAATTCACCCCTCCACTTT.

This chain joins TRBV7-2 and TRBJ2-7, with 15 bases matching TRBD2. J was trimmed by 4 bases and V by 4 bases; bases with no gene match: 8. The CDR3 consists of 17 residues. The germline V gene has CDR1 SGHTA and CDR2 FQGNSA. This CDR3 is CASSYPGLAGGQYEQYF. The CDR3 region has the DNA TGTGCCAGCAGCTACCCAGGACTAGCGGGGGGGCAGTACGAGCAGTACTTC.

CDR3 DNA sequence: TGTGCCAGTATCCGAGGGAAAGCTTTCTTT. Translation: CASIRGKAFF. This chain links TRBV19 with TRBJ1-1; D is unresolved. Germline V gene lookup returns CDR1 LNHDA and CDR2 SQIVND (reference sequence). Trimming removed 7 bases from V and 9 bases from J, with 9 bases in between. CDR3 length: 10 amino acids.

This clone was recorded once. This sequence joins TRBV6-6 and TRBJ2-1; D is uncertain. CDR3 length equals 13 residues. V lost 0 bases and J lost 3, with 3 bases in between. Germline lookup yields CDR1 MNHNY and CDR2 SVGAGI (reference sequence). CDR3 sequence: CASSYSGYNEQFF. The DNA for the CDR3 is TGTGCCAGCAGTTACTCTGGCTACAATGAGCAGTTCTTC.

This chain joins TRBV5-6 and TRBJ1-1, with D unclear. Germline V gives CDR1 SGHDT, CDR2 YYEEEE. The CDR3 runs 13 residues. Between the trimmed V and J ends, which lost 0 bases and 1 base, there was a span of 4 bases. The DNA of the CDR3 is TGTGCCAGCAGCTTGGGTCGGAACACTGAAGCTTTCTTT. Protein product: CASSLGRNTEAFF.

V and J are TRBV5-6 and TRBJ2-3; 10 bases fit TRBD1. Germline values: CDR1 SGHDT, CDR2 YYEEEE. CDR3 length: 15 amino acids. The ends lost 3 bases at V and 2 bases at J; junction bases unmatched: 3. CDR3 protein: CASSWGTGVTDTQYF. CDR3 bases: TGTGCCAGCAGCTGGGGGACAGGGGTCACAGATACGCAGTATTTT. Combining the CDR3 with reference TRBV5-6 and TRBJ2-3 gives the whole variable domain DAGVTQSPTHLIKTRGQQVTLRCSPKSGHDTVSWYQQALGQGPQFIFQYYEEEERQRGNFPDRFSGHQFPNYSSELNVNALLLGDSALYLCASSWGTGVTDTQYFGPGTRLTVL.

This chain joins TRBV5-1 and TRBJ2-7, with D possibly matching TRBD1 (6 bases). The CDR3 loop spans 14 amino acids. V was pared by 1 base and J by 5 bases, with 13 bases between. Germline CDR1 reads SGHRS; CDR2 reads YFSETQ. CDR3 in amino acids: CASSLSQGPHEQYF. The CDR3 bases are TGCGCCAGCAGCTTGTCCCAGGGGCCCCACGAGCAGTACTTC.

The CDR3 loop is CASSQTTQGPYEQYF. CDR3 nucleotides: TGTGCCAGCAGCCAAACGACCCAGGGGCCCTACGAGCAGTACTTC. The chain is built from TRBV13 and TRBJ2-7; the D gene is possibly TRBD1 (6 bases). Trimming pared 5 bases from V and 2 bases from J, leaving 16 bases between. Per the germline V gene, CDR1 is PRHDT and CDR2 is FYEKMQ (reference sequence). This CDR3 is 15 amino acids long.

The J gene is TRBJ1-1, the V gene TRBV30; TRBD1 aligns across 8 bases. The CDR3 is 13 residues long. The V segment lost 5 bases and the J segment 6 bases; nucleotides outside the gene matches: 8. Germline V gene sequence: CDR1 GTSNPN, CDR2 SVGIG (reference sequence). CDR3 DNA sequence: TGTGCCTGGGGAACAGGGGGATTGTCTGAAGCTTTCTTT. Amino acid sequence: CAWGTGGLSEAFF. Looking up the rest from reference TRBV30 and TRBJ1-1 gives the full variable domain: SQTIHQWPATLVQPVGSPLSLECTVEGTSNPNLYWYRQAAGRGLQLLFYSVGIGQISSEVPQNLSASRPQDRQFILSSKKLLLSDSGFYLCAWGTGGLSEAFFGQGTRLTVV.